These T cell receptor beta chains were read from a single sample in a study of blood T cells in healthy people across ages. Each CDR3 protein gets one entry after TCRdb re-called the 5' RACE reads with MiXCR. Here the sample spans about 1.4 million distinct CDR3 sequences, around 59% being singletons. The specimen sequenced was blood. The receptors come from a man younger than 30 in good health. CDR3s include the opening cysteine and the closing phenylalanine or tryptophan. D genes are given only for firm matches. Some rows have no size entry. The others give once, few or many, or a class for an expanded clone.

>.|TRBV7-9|16|TRBJ1-1|few
TGTGCCAGCAGCCCCTTAGGGGGTCCCCACTACACTGAAGCTTTCTTT
CASSPLGGPHYTEAFF
>TRBD2|TRBV5-6|15|TRBJ2-1|few
TGTGCCAGCAGCGCCGGACTAGCGGAGTACAATGAGCAGTTCTTC
CASSAGLAEYNEQFF
>.|TRBV27|11|TRBJ2-1|.
TGTGCCAGCACTCACGTGGGAGGACTGTTCTTC
CASTHVGGLFF
>.|TRBV6-5|14|TRBJ2-7|once
TGTGCCAGCAGTCGCGGACACAAACCCTACGAGCAGTACTTC
CASSRGHKPYEQYF
>.|TRBV27|14|TRBJ2-4|few
TGTGCCAGCAGTTTACCACCTCCCTCGAACATTCAGTACTTC
CASSLPPPSNIQYF
>.|TRBV7-2|14|TRBJ1-4|.
TGTGCCAGCAGCCTAGGGGCGGAGAATGAAAAACTGTTTTTT
CASSLGAENEKLFF
>.|TRBV27|12|TRBJ2-7|few
TGTGCCAGCAGTCACGGACCAGACGAGCAGTACTTC
CASSHGPDEQYF
>.|TRBV28|14|TRBJ2-5|.
TGTGCCAGCACCCAACTCGGGTTGGGAGAGACCCAGTACTTC
CASTQLGLGETQYF
>.|TRBV19|13|TRBJ2-3|.
TGTGCCAGCGTACCGGGAAACACAGATACGCTGTATTTT
CASVPGNTDTLYF
>.|TRBV20-1|15|TRBJ1-4|.
TGCAGTGCTAGAGATACGAGGGCAACTAATGAAAAACTGTTTTTT
CSARDTRATNEKLFF
>TRBD2|TRBV7-9|16|TRBJ2-5|few
TGTGCCAGCAGCTTAGAGCGTGCTAGCGGAAAAGAGACCCAGTACTTC
CASSLERASGKETQYF
>TRBD2|TRBV20-1|13|TRBJ2-1|.
TGCAGTGCTCTCCTCGGGAGGGCTCATGAGCAGTTCTTC
CSALLGRAHEQFF
>.|TRBV20-1|15|TRBJ1-2|.
TGCAGTGCTAGAAAGGACAGAGCCTTTGGCTATGGCTACACCTTC
CSARKDRAFGYGYTF
>TRBD1|TRBV12-3/TRBV12-4|15|TRBJ1-2|.
TGTGCCAGCAGGGCCGGGACAGGGGCGGCCTATGGCTACACCTTC
CASRAGTGAAYGYTF
>.|TRBV6-1|15|TRBJ2-3|.
TGTGCCAGCAGTGTCGCGGCAGGGGTACCAGATACGCAGTATTTT
CASSVAAGVPDTQYF
>.|TRBV12-3/TRBV12-4|14|TRBJ2-1|.
TGTGCCAGCAGTTTCCCCCCAGATGCGGATGAGCAGTTCTTC
CASSFPPDADEQFF
>.|TRBV27|13|TRBJ2-1|few
TGTGCCAGCAGTTTAGCGCGAACCAATGAGCAGTTCTTC
CASSLARTNEQFF
>.|TRBV20-1|14|TRBJ2-1|.
TGCAGTCTTATTCGGGGGGCTGTGGACAATGAGCAGTTCTTC
CSLIRGAVDNEQFF
>TRBD2|TRBV12-3/TRBV12-4|15|TRBJ2-1|few
TGTGCCAGCAGAAAGACTAGCGAGTACGGGAATGAGCAGTTCTTC
CASRKTSEYGNEQFF
>.|TRBV20-1|12|TRBJ2-1|.
TGCAGTGCTACAATAACAATGGGTGAGCAGTTCTTC
CSATITMGEQFF
>.|TRBV7-9|13|TRBJ1-2|.
TGTGCCAGCAGCGCATACGGGAACTATGGCTACACCTTC
CASSAYGNYGYTF
>TRBD1|TRBV29-1|18|TRBJ1-1|.
TGCAGCGTTGAAGATTTCGGGACAGGCGCCGTTAGGGGGACTGAAGCTTTCTTT
CSVEDFGTGAVRGTEAFF
>.|TRBV15|15|TRBJ2-7|.
TGTGCCACCAGCAGGACCGGGACTTTGTCCTGCGAGCAGTACTTC
CATSRTGTLSCEQYF
>.|TRBV7-9|14|TRBJ2-7|few
TGTGCCAGCAGCTTAGCCGGGAAAGCGTACGAGCAGTACTTC
CASSLAGKAYEQYF
>TRBD1|TRBV15|14|TRBJ2-5|.
TGTGCCACCAGCGTCGACAGGGGACAAGAGACCCAGTACTTC
CATSVDRGQETQYF
>TRBD2|TRBV11-3|18|TRBJ2-3|.
TGTGCCAGCAGCAAGGGACTAGCGGGAGGCCCCTCCACAGATACGCAGTATTTT
CASSKGLAGGPSTDTQYF
>.|TRBV2|12|TRBJ1-2|.
TGTGCCAGCATTGATGCCAACTATGGCTACACCTTC
CASIDANYGYTF
>.|TRBV9|14|TRBJ1-1|.
TGTGCCAGCAGCGCCTACGCATTGGGGACTGAAGCTTTCTTT
CASSAYALGTEAFF
>.|TRBV4-1|15|TRBJ2-1|.
TGCGCCAGCAGCCAGGCCGGCCTAGGGGGGAATGAGCAGTTCTTC
CASSQAGLGGNEQFF
>.|TRBV5-1|16|TRBJ1-2|.
TGCGCCAGCAGCTTGGATGTGGTGGGGCCAAACTATGGCTACACCTTC
CASSLDVVGPNYGYTF
>.|TRBV4-3|14|TRBJ2-3|few
TGCGCCAGCAGCCAACAGGGGAGCACAGATACGCAGTATTTT
CASSQQGSTDTQYF
>.|TRBV25-1|14|TRBJ1-1|few
TGTGCCAGCAGTGAATCTGGGTGGACAGCCCAAGCTTTCTTT
CASSESGWTAQAFF
>.|TRBV11-2|12|TRBJ2-3|few
TGTGCCAGCAGGGTTTTGACAGATACGCAGTATTTT
CASRVLTDTQYF
>TRBD1|TRBV5-1|13|TRBJ1-2|.
TGCGCCAGCAGCCTGGGACAGGGTACGGGCTACACCTTC
CASSLGQGTGYTF
>TRBD1|TRBV12-3/TRBV12-4|13|TRBJ1-1|.
TGTGCCAGCAGTTGGCCAGGACAGGATGAAGCTTTCTTT
CASSWPGQDEAFF
>.|TRBV3-1|13|TRBJ1-1|.
TGTGCCAGCAGCCGATCCCTCGGACTTGAAGCTTTCTTT
CASSRSLGLEAFF
>.|TRBV20-1|13|TRBJ2-5|once
TGCAGTGCAAGACAAACCGGCTACAATGAGCAGTACTTC
CSARQTGYNEQYF
>TRBD2|TRBV27|16|TRBJ2-1|.
TGTGCCAGCAGTTTGTATGGGACTAGCGACTACAATGAGCAGTTCTTC
CASSLYGTSDYNEQFF
>.|TRBV7-9|13|TRBJ2-4|.
TGTGCCAGCAGCGAGGGGGGTTTAGGGGAGCAGTACTTC
CASSEGGLGEQYF
>TRBD1|TRBV6-2/TRBV6-3|15|TRBJ2-7|.
TGTGCCAGCAGTCGCCCCTTGGGACAGACCTACGAGCAGTACTTC
CASSRPLGQTYEQYF
>.|TRBV20-1|15|TRBJ2-3|once
TGCAGTGCTAGAGAGAGGCGGCTTAGCACAGATACGCAGTATTTT
CSARERRLSTDTQYF
>TRBD1|TRBV27|15|TRBJ2-7|few
TGTGCCAGCAGTTCATTACGACAGGGGGCTTACGAGCAGTACTTC
CASSSLRQGAYEQYF
>TRBD2|TRBV5-1|16|TRBJ2-7|.
TGCGCCAGCAGCTTGGCCAGCGGGGGCTTCTCCTACGAGCAGTACTTC
CASSLASGGFSYEQYF
>.|TRBV20-1|15|TRBJ2-7|.
TGCAGTGCTAGAGATTATCAAGGCCCGGCTGACGAGCAGTACTTC
CSARDYQGPADEQYF
>.|TRBV28|16|TRBJ1-3|.
TGTGCCAGCAGTTTAGACGACAGGCCCTCTGGAAACACCATATATTTT
CASSLDDRPSGNTIYF
>.|TRBV13|11|TRBJ2-4|once
TGTGCCAGCAGCCACGAGGATGAGCAGTACTTC
CASSHEDEQYF
>TRBD1|TRBV10-3|17|TRBJ2-3|few
TGTGCCATCAGTGCCCCTAGGACAGGCCCTCCGTTGGGTACGCAGTATTTT
CAISAPRTGPPLGTQYF
>.|TRBV29-1|12|TRBJ1-5|few
TGCAGCGGCGAACAGGGCAATCAGCCCCAGCATTTT
CSGEQGNQPQHF
>.|TRBV20-1|14|TRBJ2-1|.
TGCAGTGCTAGAGACTTCGGAGGCAGCAATGAGCAGTTCTTC
CSARDFGGSNEQFF
>TRBD1|TRBV20-1|15|TRBJ2-3|.
TGCAGTGCCGAAGGACAGGGCGACCCCGCAGATACGCAGTATTTT
CSAEGQGDPADTQYF
>.|TRBV5-1|15|TRBJ2-7|.
TGCGCCAGCAGCTTTGGCCAGGGGAACGTCTACGAGCAGTACTTC
CASSFGQGNVYEQYF
>.|TRBV7-2|12|TRBJ1-5|.
TGTGCCAGCAGCTTAGCATCGGTTCCCCAGCATTTT
CASSLASVPQHF
>.|TRBV20-1|15|TRBJ2-1|.
TGCAGTGCTACTAGGCCGGGACAAAGGAAAAATGAGCAGTTCTTC
CSATRPGQRKNEQFF
>TRBD2|TRBV29-1|16|TRBJ2-7|few
TGCAGCGTTGAAGGGGGGACTAGCGGGAGATCGGGCGAGCAGTACTTC
CSVEGGTSGRSGEQYF
>.|TRBV6-6|14|TRBJ2-1|.
TGTGCCAGCACAGGGGGGCCGATGTACAATGAGCAGTTCTTC
CASTGGPMYNEQFF